This T cell receptor beta chain was captured in a study of cytomegalovirus exposure and HLA in healthy donors. Study observations and caveats: The classifier reportedly diagnosed cytomegalovirus status with high specificity and sensitivity.

Germline CDR1 reads SNHLY; CDR2 reads FYNNEI. The V end was cut by 4 bases, the J end by 3 bases, with 6 bases between. The CDR3 contains 12 residues. This clone was seen a handful of times. Its antigen is undetermined. Primers included in the PCR were 60 Vbeta and 13 Jbeta primers. Only in-frame clones appear in the TCRdb table, and some are missing; sequencing was by immunoSEQ multiplex PCR. The data hold about 170,000 clones, with around four fifths observed a single time. The chain is built from TRBV2 and TRBJ1-2; D gene ambiguous. The sequencing input was PBMCs. The receptor was isolated from a woman aged 50 to 65 in good health and CMV-seropositive. CDR3 bases: TGTGCCAGCAGTGGAAGAGACTATGGCTACACCTTC. Translated, it gives CASSGRDYGYTF.